The present T cell receptor beta chain was sequenced within a study of T cell repertoires in cytomegalovirus infection. Overall study: HLA-C-restricted CMV epitopes, recently identified, and well-studied HLA-B-restricted ones were used by the study.

TCRdb fed the reads into MiXCR, producing one record per CDR3 protein. The sample carries roughly 990,000 distinct CDR3 sequences, approximately 30% recorded once. Concerning this clonotype: Antigen: not known.

The CDR3 loop spans 15 amino acids. The V and J ends lost 7 bases and 4 bases, in that order; junction bases with no gene match: 8. The germline V gene encodes CDR1 MNHEY and CDR2 SMNVEV (reference sequence). The TCR originated in a human donor in good health (CMV status not recorded). Some clones in this sample may be carry-over from other donors' samples. This chain joins TRBV27 and TRBJ2-3; 10 bases match TRBD1. Sequencing was performed on cultured CD8+ T cells from PBMCs, taken from culture after CMV antigen stimulation. This CDR3 is CASTDRDRGPDTQYF. CDR3 nucleotide sequence: TGTGCCAGCACGGATCGGGACAGGGGCCCAGATACGCAGTATTTT.